These 21 T cell receptor beta chains were sequenced from one sample in a study of blood T cell repertoires in COVID-19. TCRdb's table, derived via immunoSEQ multiplex PCR, lists solely in-frame clones and lacks some. The sample carries roughly 250,000 clones, roughly 84% recorded once. Sequenced input: peripheral blood. The origin of the receptors is a woman in her 40s who had recovered from COVID-19.

The V gene is TRBV7-2, the J gene TRBJ1-5; no clear D gene. The V gene lost 2 bases and the J gene lost 2 bases, with 7 bases spanning the gap. The CDR3 contains 14 residues. The germline gives CDR1 SGHTA, CDR2 FQGNSA. CDR3 residues: CASSLNGGNQPQHF. The CDR3 region has the DNA TGTGCCAGCAGCTTAAACGGGGGCAATCAGCCCCAGCATTTT.

This chain links TRBV27 with TRBJ1-2, with D maybe TRBD1 (6 bases). V was clipped by 6 bases and J by 0 bases, with 14 bases between them. Germline assignment: CDR1 MNHEY and CDR2 SMNVEV (reference sequence). This CDR3 has 15 residues. The CDR3 spells CASRPQQGSNYGYTF. The CDR3 DNA follows: TGTGCCAGCAGGCCACAACAGGGATCTAACTATGGCTACACCTTC.

The rearrangement uses TRBV7-3 and TRBJ2-2, with D tentatively TRBD2 (5 bases). In germline, CDR1 is SGHTA, CDR2 FQGTGA. The ends were cut back, 2 bases at V and 3 bases at J, with 10 bases in the middle. CDR3 length equals 15 residues. This chain's CDR3 is CASSLQRMDTGELFF. DNA of the CDR3: TGTGCCAGCAGCTTACAGCGGATGGACACCGGGGAGCTGTTTTTT. The complete variable domain, with remaining parts taken from reference TRBV7-3 and TRBJ2-2, reads GAGVSQTPSNKVTEKGKYVELRCDPISGHTALYWYRQSLGQGPEFLIYFQGTGAADDSGLPNDRFFAVRPEGSVSTLKIQRTERGDSAVYLCASSLQRMDTGELFFGEGSRLTVL.

V is TRBV11-2 and J is TRBJ2-3, with a possible D match to TRBD1 (5 bases). The CDR3 covers 13 residues. Germline V gene sequence: CDR1 SGHAT, CDR2 FQNNGV. Trimming pared 1 base from V and 5 bases from J, leaving 7 bases between. The CDR3 is CASSLGRGDTQYF. The DNA of the CDR3 is TGTGCCAGCAGCTTAGGAAGGGGAGATACGCAGTATTTT.

This chain joins TRBV11-2 and TRBJ2-5, with a possible D match to TRBD1 (6 bases). Per the germline V gene, CDR1 is SGHAT and CDR2 is FQNNGV. The germline V and J ends were trimmed by 5 bases and 5 bases, with 18 bases remaining between them. This CDR3 contains 15 residues. DNA for the CDR3: TGTGCCAGCAGCCCGAACCTACAGGGTATGGAGACCCAGTACTTC. It translates to CASSPNLQGMETQYF.

The rearrangement links TRBV19 to TRBJ1-2; 11 bases map to TRBD1. CDR1 is LNHDA and CDR2 is SQIVND in the germline V gene (reference sequence). The CDR3 spans 13 residues. The J segment lost 8 bases and the V segment lost 8 bases, leaving 7 bases of the junction unmatched. This CDR3 reads CASSRDRGTGYTF. CDR3 nucleotides: TGTGCCAGTTCCCGGGACAGGGGGACCGGCTACACCTTC.

The chain employs TRBV7-2 and TRBJ2-3; 8 bases line up with TRBD2. CDR3 length equals 15 residues. Trimming at V came to 5 bases and at J to 2 bases, leaving 6 bases not matched to a gene. CDR1 SGHTA and CDR2 FQGNSA come from the germline V gene. The CDR3: CASSVLAGTTDTQYF. The CDR3 DNA is TGTGCCAGCAGCGTCTTAGCGGGGACCACAGATACGCAGTATTTT.

The chain employs TRBV5-6 and TRBJ1-6; D not certain. Germline-derived CDR1 and CDR2 are SGHDT and YYEEEE. The CDR3 contains 14 residues. V shed 5 bases and J shed 0 bases, with 6 bases lying between them. The CDR3 loop is CASSSYSYNSPLHF. As DNA, the CDR3 is TGTGCCAGCAGTAGTTACTCCTATAATTCACCCCTCCACTTT.

The genes are TRBV5-1 and TRBJ2-5; no clear D. Germline lookup yields CDR1 SGHRS and CDR2 YFSETQ. The CDR3 is made up of 14 amino acids. Trimming shortened V by 2 bases and J by 2 bases, and 10 bases separated the two germline ends. CDR3 DNA: TGCGCCAGCAGCTTAATACTTGAGCAAGAGACCCAGTACTTC. Its translation: CASSLILEQETQYF.

This chain connects TRBV4-1 to TRBJ1-4; tentatively, D is TRBD1 (6 bases). Between the trimmed V and J ends, which lost 3 bases and 5 bases, there was a span of 10 bases. From germline, CDR1 is MGHRA and CDR2 YSYEKL. This CDR3 is built from 14 residues. The CDR3 coding sequence is TGCGCCAGCAGCCATTGGACAGAAAATGAAAAACTGTTTTTT. Encoded protein: CASSHWTENEKLFF.

V gene TRBV27 combines with J gene TRBJ2-7, with D possibly matching TRBD2 (6 bases). Trimming stripped 4 bases from V and 1 base from J, with 8 bases between. This CDR3 is 13 amino acids long. Germline V CDR1 and CDR2: MNHEY, SMNVEV (reference sequence). CDR3: CASSSGGSYEQYF. The CDR3 nucleotides read TGTGCCAGCAGTTCTGGGGGGTCCTACGAGCAGTACTTC.

The rearrangement links TRBV2 to TRBJ2-1; 13 bases agree with TRBD2. The V gene end was trimmed by 6 bases and the J gene end by 8 bases; junction bases not matched to a gene: 4. Germline CDR1 and CDR2: SNHLY and FYNNEI. The CDR3 is 14 amino acids. Here the CDR3 DNA reads TGTGCCAGCAGGACTAGCGGGAGGACCTATGAGCAGTTCTTC. Its translation is CASRTSGRTYEQFF.

This clone was counted a few times. V usage is TRBV30 and J usage is TRBJ2-1, with 7 bases matching TRBD2. Germline V gene sequence: CDR1 GTSNPN, CDR2 SVGIG (reference sequence). The CDR3 is 14 residues long. J was trimmed by 6 bases and V by 2 bases; bases with no gene match: 7. The CDR3 here is CAWSRLANLNEQFF. In DNA form, the CDR3 reads TGTGCCTGGAGTCGACTAGCTAACCTCAATGAGCAGTTCTTC.

V usage is TRBV28 and J usage is TRBJ2-1, with 13 bases fitting TRBD2. CDR3 length: 15 amino acids. Germline CDR1 MDHEN, CDR2 SYDVKM. V was clipped by 6 bases and J by 5 bases; unmatched bases: 4. CDR3 coding DNA: TGTGCCAGCAGACCGACTAGCGGGGGGAACAATGAGCAGTTCTTC. This codes for CASRPTSGGNNEQFF.

Regarding this clone: In the same sample, other DNA sequences code for this CDR3. This rearrangement joins TRBV9 to TRBJ1-2, with D perhaps matching TRBD1 (5 bases). Per the germline V gene, CDR1 is SGDLS and CDR2 is YYNGEE. Trimming shortened V by 0 bases and J by 1 base, and 10 bases separated the two germline ends. The CDR3 covers 15 residues. Written as DNA, the CDR3 is TGTGCCAGCAGCGTAGCGGGCAGGGATAACTATGGCTACACCTTC. Its translation: CASSVAGRDNYGYTF.

V and J are TRBV7-9 and TRBJ1-3; D not certain. V was trimmed by 0 bases and J by 4 bases, leaving 10 bases between them. The CDR3 totals 15 residues. Germline V gene lookup returns CDR1 SEHNR and CDR2 FQNEAQ (reference sequence). The CDR3 here is CASSLALGTGNTIYF. Written as DNA, the CDR3 is TGTGCCAGCAGCTTAGCGCTCGGTACGGGAAACACCATATATTTT.

The chain carries TRBV5-6 and TRBJ1-2; weak D call: TRBD1 (5 bases). There are 16 residues in the CDR3. The V end lost 3 bases, the J end lost 8 bases, and 23 bases lay between the germline ends. Per germline, CDR1 SGHDT and CDR2 YYEEEE. The CDR3 reads CASSSSLGQGILGYTF. In nucleotides, the CDR3 is TGTGCCAGCAGCTCCTCTCTCGGGCAGGGTATATTGGGCTACACCTTC.

The gene calls are TRBV2 and TRBJ1-2; D not certain. CDR1 and CDR2 (germline): SNHLY, FYNNEI. V was shortened by 0 bases and J by 8 bases, with 10 bases between the two germline ends. The CDR3 spans 13 residues. The CDR3 DNA follows: TGTGCCAGCAGTGAAGCGCTTGGGAGCGGCTACACCTTC. Its translation: CASSEALGSGYTF.

The chain is built from TRBV5-1 and TRBJ2-3; weak D call: TRBD1 (5 bases). Germline V gives CDR1 SGHRS, CDR2 YFSETQ. This CDR3 contains 13 residues. The V gene lost 2 bases and the J gene lost 2 bases, with 6 bases spanning the gap. CDR3 nucleotides: TGCGCCAGCAGCTTACAGGCCACAGATACGCAGTATTTT. It specifies CASSLQATDTQYF.

The chain joins TRBV24-1 to TRBJ2-1, with TRBD1 matching over 8 bases. The junction had 10 bases not matched to a gene; V was cut back by 3 bases and J by 7 bases. The CDR3 covers 16 residues. Germline V gene lookup returns CDR1 KGHDR and CDR2 SFDVKD. The CDR3 sequence: CATSDQAGGALNEQFF. The CDR3 DNA reads as TGTGCCACCAGTGATCAGGCAGGGGGCGCTTTAAATGAGCAGTTCTTC.

The chain has TRBV7-9 and TRBJ1-1; the D gene is possibly TRBD1 (6 bases). CDR1 is SEHNR and CDR2 is FQNEAQ in the germline V gene (reference sequence). CDR3 length equals 14 residues. Trimming took off 3 bases at V and 4 bases at J, with 12 bases between the two ends. The CDR3 sequence: CASSFRGESTEAFF. DNA for the CDR3: TGTGCCAGCAGCTTCAGGGGAGAGAGCACTGAAGCTTTCTTT.